This T cell receptor beta chain appears in the sequencing data of a study of spatial heterogeneity in lung cancer. As to time point: sample taken at primary tumor resection. The input material, whole RNA from tumor, nontumor lung or frozen PBMC, was sequenced unsorted. Points on this clonotype: Its antigen is unidentified. For a library built for alpha chains, this beta chain is a stray read; little rests on its size.

A distinct unique molecular identifier was carried by each TCR cDNA molecule. Each CDR3 protein gets one entry after TCRdb re-called the 5' RACE reads with MiXCR. The sample holds 9,500 to 10,000 distinct CDR3 sequences; 54% are singletons and the top ten take around a quarter. General observations from the study: The number of expanded tumor alpha and beta chains correlated with mutation number. The authors estimated that 5.5% to 9% of tumor T cells were covered for alpha chains and roughly 13% for beta chains.

Trimming took off 2 bases at V and 11 bases at J, with 7 bases between the two ends. This CDR3 contains 12 residues. The germline V gene encodes CDR1 SGHAT and CDR2 FQNNGV. The source material was lung tumor tissue, sampled at surgery. The receptor comes from a female donor with early-stage non-small cell lung cancer. V usage is TRBV11-2 and J usage is TRBJ1-6; no clear D gene. In nucleotides, the CDR3 is TGTGCCAGCAGCTTAAATGAAACACCCCTCCACTTT. It codes for CASSLNETPLHF.